These T cell receptor beta chains were read from a single sample in a study of blood T cell repertoires in COVID-19. The protocol was immunoSEQ multiplex PCR, while the TCRdb copy is restricted to in-frame clones and leaves out a portion. The table has some 41,000 clones, about 83% seen once; the top ten hold less than 45%. Sequenced sample: peripheral blood. These TCRs come from a woman older than 75 with active or convalescent COVID-19. Both conserved end residues are part of each CDR3. D genes are given only for firm matches. Size is stated for part of the rows, as once, few or many counts, or as a class when the clone is expanded.

V gene	clone size	D gene	J gene	CDR3 DNA	CDR3 protein
TRBV28	-	TRBD2	TRBJ2-3	TGTGCCAGCAGTCCTTCCTATGGACTAGCGGATACAGATACGCAGTATTTT	CASSPSYGLADTDTQYF
TRBV14	-	-	TRBJ1-1	TGTGCCAGCAGCCAAGCCCACTTCTTTGAAGCTTTCTTT	CASSQAHFFEAFF
TRBV7-2	-	-	TRBJ2-5	TGTGCCAGCAGCCCCCCTTGGGGGGTGGAGACCCAGTACTTC	CASSPPWGVETQYF
TRBV13	-	-	TRBJ1-4	TGTGCCAGCAGCTTGGGGGCCACTAATGAAAAACTGTTTTTT	CASSLGATNEKLFF
TRBV10-2	-	-	TRBJ1-1	TGCGCCAGCAGTGAGCGGCCCCTAGAGACGGCTTTCTTT	CASSERPLETAFF
TRBV11-3	-	-	TRBJ2-7	TGTGCCAGCAGCTTAGAGGGGCTTGGGGAGCAGTACTTC	CASSLEGLGEQYF
TRBV28	-	TRBD1	TRBJ2-7	TGTGCCAGCAGTCTACCGGGACAGCTTAGCTCCTACGAGCAGTACTTC	CASSLPGQLSSYEQYF
TRBV6-2/TRBV6-3	-	-	TRBJ1-1	TGTGCCAGCAGTTATAACGCGGGGGGAATAAGACCCACTGAAGCTTTCTTT	CASSYNAGGIRPTEAFF
TRBV3-1/TRBV3-2	few	TRBD1	TRBJ1-1	TGTGCCAGCAGTATTTCGGACAGGGGGACTGAAGCTTTCTTT	CASSISDRGTEAFF
TRBV5-4	-	-	TRBJ1-1	TGTGCCAGCAGCTTCGCTGACAACATGAACACTGAAGCTTTCTTT	CASSFADNMNTEAFF
TRBV6-5	-	TRBD2	TRBJ2-2	TGTGCCAGCAGTTACTTTAGCGGGAGCCCCACCGGGGAGCTGTTTTTT	CASSYFSGSPTGELFF
TRBV4-3	-	TRBD2	TRBJ2-7	TGCGCCAGCAGCCAAGACTTCGGAGGGGCGGGAGGTTACGAGCAGTACTTC	CASSQDFGGAGGYEQYF
TRBV11-2	-	TRBD2	TRBJ2-7	TGTGCCAGCAGCTTCGGGACTAGCGTCTACGAGCAGTACTTC	CASSFGTSVYEQYF
TRBV28	-	TRBD1	TRBJ1-2	TGTGCCAGCAGTTTACGACAGGGGGCGGGTAACTATGGCTACACCTTC	CASSLRQGAGNYGYTF
TRBV6-1	-	-	TRBJ2-2	TGTGCCAGCAGTGAACAAGGCAGGGTATTTACCGGGGAGCTGTTTTTT	CASSEQGRVFTGELFF
TRBV3-1/TRBV3-2	-	-	TRBJ1-2	TGTGCCAGCAGCCAAGTACTGTACAGCGGGCCCTATGGCTACACCTTC	CASSQVLYSGPYGYTF
TRBV7-2	-	TRBD2	TRBJ2-5	TGTGCCAGCACCGACCAGCGGGGTCGCTCGCAAGAGACCCAGTACTTC	CASTDQRGRSQETQYF
TRBV18	-	-	TRBJ2-7	TGTGCCAGCTCAACACAGGGAGGTCCTAGTGGGTACGAGCAGTACTTC	CASSTQGGPSGYEQYF
TRBV5-1	few	TRBD1	TRBJ1-4	TGCGCCAGCAGCTTGTCGGCAGGGGGCTATAGGAGTAATGAAAAACTGTTTTTT	CASSLSAGGYRSNEKLFF
TRBV28	-	-	TRBJ2-2	TGTGCCAGCAGAGGGGGCGGGACGGCCGGGGAGCTGTTTTTT	CASRGGGTAGELFF
TRBV6-2/TRBV6-3	-	-	TRBJ2-3	TGTGCCAGCAGTTACCCCGAGGGTGCGGCTCTCACAGATACGCAGTATTTT	CASSYPEGAALTDTQYF
TRBV5-4	-	TRBD2	TRBJ2-2	TGTGCCAGCAGCTTACCGAGACCGACGGGACTAGCGGGGAACACCGGGGAGCTGTTTTTT	CASSLPRPTGLAGNTGELFF
TRBV11-2	-	-	TRBJ2-3	TGTGCCAGCAGCTCCTGGACAGATCCCACAGATACGCAGTATTTT	CASSSWTDPTDTQYF
TRBV3-1/TRBV3-2	once	-	TRBJ1-2	TGTGCCAGCAGCCACCGGGATTACTATGGCTACACCTTC	CASSHRDYYGYTF
TRBV5-1	few	-	TRBJ1-2	TGCGCCAGCAGCTTAAGTCCAGGGGATAACTATGGCTACACCTTC	CASSLSPGDNYGYTF
TRBV5-4	-	-	TRBJ2-5	TGTGCCAGCAGCACTAAACCAGGGCCGCAAGAGACCCAGTACTTC	CASSTKPGPQETQYF
TRBV6-6	-	-	TRBJ1-1	TGTGCCAGCAGTAACCCGTCAGGAGGGATCGACACTGAAGCTTTCTTT	CASSNPSGGIDTEAFF
TRBV3-1/TRBV3-2	-	TRBD2	TRBJ2-7	TGTGCCAGCAGCCACATTCTAGCGGGAGGGCCGGTGAGCTCCTACGAGCAGTACTTC	CASSHILAGGPVSSYEQYF
TRBV28	-	TRBD1	TRBJ1-2	TGTGCCAGCACCATAACCCCGGACAGGGAGGGCGGTGGCTACACCTTC	CASTITPDREGGGYTF
TRBV4-3	-	TRBD1	TRBJ1-4	TGCGCCAGCAGCCCAGGGGACAGCTCTAATGAAAAACTGTTTTTT	CASSPGDSSNEKLFF
TRBV10-3	once	TRBD2	TRBJ2-7	TGTGCCATCAGTGATCTAGCGGGAGGGCCGGGGGCTTACGACGAGCAGTACTTC	CAISDLAGGPGAYDEQYF
TRBV6-1	-	-	TRBJ1-5	TGTGCCAGCAGTGAACCTCCACAGGGCGGGAATCAGCCCCAGCATTTT	CASSEPPQGGNQPQHF
TRBV27	-	-	TRBJ1-5	TGTGCCAGCAGATTAGACAGGTATAGCAATCAGCCCCAGCATTTT	CASRLDRYSNQPQHF
TRBV27	-	TRBD1	TRBJ1-1	TGTGCCAGCAGTTCCCTCCCCCGGACAGGAATGAACACTGAAGCTTTCTTT	CASSSLPRTGMNTEAFF
TRBV5-6	-	TRBD2	TRBJ2-7	TGTGCCAGCAGCACAACTACTAGCGGGATATCGTACGAGCAGTACTTC	CASSTTTSGISYEQYF
TRBV4-3	-	-	TRBJ2-4	TGCGCCAGCAGCCAGACTGGTGGGTTTTCCAAAAACATTCAGTACTTC	CASSQTGGFSKNIQYF
TRBV4-1	-	-	TRBJ2-7	TGCGCCAGCAGCCAAGTATTATCAGGGGCCGCCTACGAGCAGTACTTC	CASSQVLSGAAYEQYF
TRBV25-1	few	TRBD2	TRBJ2-2	TGTGCCAGCAGTGACCCGGGACTAGCGGACACCGGGGAGCTGTTTTTT	CASSDPGLADTGELFF
TRBV6-2/TRBV6-3	-	-	TRBJ2-7	TGTGCCAGCAGTTACTCGGATAGCGGCGCCTACGAGCAGTACTTC	CASSYSDSGAYEQYF
TRBV13	-	-	TRBJ1-2	TGTGCCAGCAGCCCTCTCGATACAGGGTCTGGCTACACCTTC	CASSPLDTGSGYTF
TRBV5-1	-	TRBD1	TRBJ2-1	TGCGCCAGCTCCTCGGGGGACAGGGGTTTTGATGAGCAGTTCTTC	CASSSGDRGFDEQFF
TRBV27	-	TRBD1	TRBJ2-7	TGTGCCAGCAGCCTAGAGGGGACAGGTGACGAGCAGTACTTC	CASSLEGTGDEQYF
TRBV19	-	-	TRBJ1-5	TGTGCCAGTAGTGGAGGGGCCTATTGGGGCAATCAGCCCCAGCATTTT	CASSGGAYWGNQPQHF